The 18 T cell receptor beta chains below all came from one sample that was sequenced in a study of cytomegalovirus exposure and HLA in healthy donors. Use of 60 Vbeta and 13 Jbeta primers characterized the PCR. TCRdb's copy holds only in-frame clones and misses some; the assay was immunoSEQ multiplex PCR. The data show 150,000 to 200,000 clones, roughly 79% seen once. The material sequenced was PBMCs. The receptors were sampled from a man aged 25-40 years in good health and CMV-seronegative.

This sequence joins TRBV28 and TRBJ2-2, with 7 bases fitting TRBD1. With 3 bases clipped from V and 1 base from J, the junction kept 5 bases outside the gene matches. The CDR3 is made up of 16 amino acids. The germline V gene has CDR1 MDHEN and CDR2 SYDVKM. The CDR3 sequence is CASSFPRTGNTGELFF. As DNA, the CDR3 is TGTGCCAGCAGTTTCCCAAGGACAGGGAACACCGGGGAGCTGTTTTTT.

This clone was counted a few times. This chain uses TRBV6-6 with TRBJ2-1, with 11 bases matching TRBD1. Germline V gives CDR1 MNHNY, CDR2 SVGAGI (reference sequence). J was trimmed by 8 bases and V by 2 bases; bases with no gene match: 8. The CDR3 is made up of 16 amino acids. This chain's CDR3 is CASSYGTGGVSDEQFF. The CDR3 bases are TGTGCCAGCAGTTACGGGACAGGGGGGGTTTCTGATGAGCAGTTCTTC.

This chain joins TRBV5-1 and TRBJ2-2; TRBD2 might be the D (5 bases). Germline CDR1 SGHRS, CDR2 YFSETQ. Trimming removed 4 bases at V and 0 bases at J, with 13 bases between. The CDR3 sequence is 16 residues long. The CDR3 DNA is TGCGCCAGCAGCCTTACGGGGAGCTCGAACACCGGGGAGCTGTTTTTT. This codes for CASSLTGSSNTGELFF.

The CDR3 here is CASSIAPYEQYF. In nucleotides, the CDR3 is TGTGCCAGCAGCATCGCGCCCTACGAGCAGTACTTC. The chain has TRBV28 and TRBJ2-7; D is uncertain. The length of the CDR3 is 12 residues. V dropped 6 bases and J dropped 2 bases, with 8 bases sitting between them. The germline V gene encodes CDR1 MDHEN and CDR2 SYDVKM. Combining the CDR3 with reference TRBV28 and TRBJ2-7 gives the whole variable domain DVKVTQSSRYLVKRTGEKVFLECVQDMDHENMFWYRQDPGLGLRLIYFSYDVKMKEKGDIPEGYSVSREKKERFSLILESASTNQTSMYLCASSIAPYEQYFGPGTRLTVT.

V gene TRBV30 combines with J gene TRBJ2-1; 15 nucleotides agree with TRBD2. V gave up 3 bases and J gave up 7 bases; unmatched junction bases: 4. The CDR3 sequence is 15 residues long. Germline V gene data show CDR1 as GTSNPN and CDR2 as SVGIG (reference sequence). The CDR3 sequence: CAWSPGTSGRNEQFF. The CDR3 nucleotides read TGTGCCTGGAGCCCCGGGACTAGCGGGAGGAATGAGCAGTTCTTC.

The V call is TRBV5-4, the J call TRBJ2-5; TRBD2 matches at 7 bases. Trimming cost V 1 base and J 4 bases; bases outside gene matches: 4. Germline V gene lookup returns CDR1 SGHNT and CDR2 YYREEE (reference sequence). The CDR3 spans 14 residues. The chain's CDR3 is CASSLRTSTETQYF. CDR3 DNA sequence: TGTGCCAGCAGCTTGAGGACTAGTACAGAGACCCAGTACTTC.

This sequence joins TRBV2 and TRBJ1-2; maybe TRBD1 (5 bases). This CDR3 has 14 amino acids. The V end lost 3 bases, the J end lost 4 bases, and 12 bases lay between the germline ends. CDR1 SNHLY and CDR2 FYNNEI come from the germline V gene. The CDR3 region has the DNA TGTGCCAGCAGTGAGGGGGGGGTCGGCTATGGCTACACCTTC. Residues: CASSEGGVGYGYTF.

The chain couples TRBV28 to TRBJ2-5; a possible D gene is TRBD2 (5 bases). The germline CDR1 and CDR2 sequences are MDHEN and SYDVKM. V was shortened by 3 bases and J by 1 base, with 12 bases between the two germline ends. The CDR3 has 15 amino acids. The CDR3 DNA reads as TGTGCCAGCAGTTTTATAACAAGCGGCCAAGAGACCCAGTACTTC. This translates into CASSFITSGQETQYF.

This clone has only one observation. The chain recombines TRBV4-1 with TRBJ2-1; 10 bases are shared with TRBD1. Germline V CDR1 and CDR2: MGHRA, YSYEKL. With V trimmed by 5 bases and J by 9 bases, 16 bases remained unmatched. CDR3 length: 17 residues. The DNA of the CDR3 is TGCGCCAGCAGCAATTTATCACCGGGACAGGGGACGACTGAGCAGTTCTTC. As protein: CASSNLSPGQGTTEQFF.

CDR3 DNA sequence: TGTGCCAGCAGCACCTGGACAGGGGCCGAGCAGTACTTC. Residues: CASSTWTGAEQYF. The genes are TRBV5-5 and TRBJ2-7; 9 positions match TRBD1. The CDR3 runs to 13 residues. CDR1 is SGHKS and CDR2 is YYEKEE in the germline V gene (reference sequence). Trimming at V came to 4 bases and at J to 6 bases, leaving 5 bases not matched to a gene.

The chain couples TRBV19 to TRBJ2-3; 8 bases match TRBD2. Germline V lookup: CDR1 LNHDA, CDR2 SQIVND (reference sequence). The CDR3 runs 15 residues. The junction had 11 bases not matched to a gene; V was cut back by 5 bases and J by 7 bases. In DNA, the CDR3 is TGTGCCAGTAGTCCGACGCCCTCGGGGGGGAATACGCAGTATTTT. Translating gives CASSPTPSGGNTQYF.

This clone was detected ten times or more. The chain carries TRBV27 and TRBJ2-7, with 10 bases identical to TRBD1. From germline, CDR1 is MNHEY and CDR2 SMNVEV (reference sequence). V gave up 5 bases and J gave up 6 bases; unmatched junction bases: 13. The CDR3 is 16 residues long. CDR3 DNA sequence: TGTGCCAGCAGTCTAACCCCTCTGGGACAGGGGAGCGAGCAGTACTTC. It specifies CASSLTPLGQGSEQYF.

The chain uses TRBV27 and TRBJ2-1; 8 bases fit TRBD2. The CDR3 loop spans 16 amino acids. Losses at the gene ends were 6 bases for V and 2 bases for J; bases not matched to a gene: 9. Germline CDR1 MNHEY, CDR2 SMNVEV (reference sequence). The CDR3 DNA follows: TGTGCCAGCAGCCTCAAAGCGGGGGATGCCTACAATGAGCAGTTCTTC. It codes for CASSLKAGDAYNEQFF.

The chain has TRBV7-9 and TRBJ2-2; D remains unclear. Trimming removed 5 bases from V and 9 bases from J, with 16 bases in between. This CDR3 contains 14 residues. Germline CDR1 and CDR2: SEHNR and FQNEAQ (reference sequence). In DNA, the CDR3 is TGTGCCAGCAGCAGCGCGGCTCTCAACTGGGAGCTGTTTTTT. This translates into CASSSAALNWELFF.

The V call is TRBV29-1, the J call TRBJ2-1; 9 bases are shared with TRBD2. The CDR3 consists of 20 residues. With V trimmed by 7 bases and J by 1 base, 23 bases remained unmatched. In germline, CDR1 is SQVTM, CDR2 ANQGSEA. CDR3: CSALTRGGRARGGSYNEQFF. The CDR3 coding sequence is TGCAGCGCCCTAACAAGGGGCGGGAGGGCCCGGGGAGGTTCCTACAATGAGCAGTTCTTC.

V is TRBV5-1 and J is TRBJ1-3; unclear D gene. Trimming cost V 7 bases and J 1 base, with 9 bases left between them. CDR1 and CDR2 from the germline V gene are SGHRS and YFSETQ. The CDR3 is 13 amino acids. CDR3: CASRGGSGNTIYF. CDR3 nucleotide sequence: TGCGCCAGCCGGGGTGGATCTGGAAACACCATATATTTT.

CDR3 loop: CASRSGTGNNQPQHF. The DNA for the CDR3 is TGTGCCAGCAGATCCGGGACAGGGAACAATCAGCCCCAGCATTTT. V is TRBV6-5 and J is TRBJ1-5, with TRBD1 identical over 9 bases. With 6 bases clipped from V and 3 bases from J, the junction kept 6 bases outside the gene matches. The CDR3 has 15 residues. Looked up from germline, CDR1 is MNHEY and CDR2 is SVGAGI.

V usage is TRBV5-1 and J usage is TRBJ1-5; 7 positions match TRBD1. Germline V gives CDR1 SGHRS, CDR2 YFSETQ. Germline trimming cut 0 bases from V and 1 base from J; bases unmatched to any gene: 10. The CDR3 has 18 residues. In DNA, the CDR3 is TGCGCCAGCAGCTTGGAACCACAGGGGAAACTCAGCAATCAGCCCCAGCATTTT. Translating it yields CASSLEPQGKLSNQPQHF.